Following are 19 T cell receptor beta chains from one sample sequenced in a study of early T cells in non-severe SARS-CoV-2 infection. Each CDR3 protein gets one entry after TCRdb re-called the 5' RACE reads with MiXCR. The sample lists tens of thousands of distinct CDR3 sequences, around 5% occurring once. The sequencing used whole blood, collected at baseline. Receptors originate from an adult who was a healthcare worker with PCR-confirmed SARS-CoV-2 infection or an uninfected control (not recorded which).

This clonotype appeared a few times. The rearrangement uses TRBV5-4 and TRBJ1-6; 7 nucleotides line up with TRBD1. J lost 6 bases, V lost 1 base, and 7 bases had no gene match. The CDR3 is 16 residues long. Germline V gene lookup returns CDR1 SGHNT and CDR2 YYREEE (reference sequence). The CDR3 DNA reads as TGTGCCAGCAGCTTGAAGGGGGCGCAGGGTAATTCACCCCTCCACTTT. Its translation: CASSLKGAQGNSPLHF.

This clonotype showed up many times. The chain is built from TRBV7-7 and TRBJ2-1, with 8 bases matching TRBD2. CDR1 and CDR2 from the germline V gene are SSHAT and FNYEAQ (reference sequence). V was clipped by 5 bases and J by 5 bases; unmatched bases: 11. The CDR3 extends over 16 amino acids. The CDR3 coding sequence is TGTGCCAGCAGCACTAGCCTGGCGGGGGGTGACAATGAGCAGTTCTTC. It is translated as CASSTSLAGGDNEQFF.

This clonotype showed up many times. The CDR3 loop reads CASSLVGSAAGGPNEETQYF. The CDR3 DNA follows: TGTGCCAGCAGCTTAGTGGGTAGTGCGGCGGGGGGACCAAATGAAGAGACCCAGTACTTC. The chain links TRBV11-2 to TRBJ2-5; TRBD2 matches at 8 bases. Germline values: CDR1 SGHAT, CDR2 FQNNGV. The CDR3 is 20 residues long. With 1 base clipped from V and 3 bases from J, the junction kept 19 bases outside the gene matches. Filled out from reference TRBV11-2 and TRBJ2-5, the complete variable domain reads EAGVAQSPRYKIIEKRQSVAFWCNPISGHATLYWYQQILGQGPKLLIQFQNNGVVDDSQLPKDRFSAERLKGVDSTLKIQPAKLEDSAVYLCASSLVGSAAGGPNEETQYFGPGTRLLVL.

There are many counts of this clonotype. The V call is TRBV20-1, the J call TRBJ1-1; D gene uncertain. V was clipped by 0 bases and J by 4 bases, with 12 bases between them. The CDR3 runs 14 residues. Per the germline V gene, CDR1 is DFQATT and CDR2 is SNEGSKA (reference sequence). CDR3 in amino acids: CSAREVTLGTEAFF. CDR3 sequence (DNA): TGCAGTGCTAGAGAGGTCACCCTGGGCACTGAAGCTTTCTTT.

Ten or more counts support this clonotype. The chain employs TRBV6-2 or TRBV6-3 and TRBJ2-7; TRBD2 matches 7 bases. The CDR3 is made up of 15 amino acids. Germline V gene data show CDR1 as MNHEY and CDR2 as SVGEGT. V trimming: 0 bases; J trimming: 2 bases; junction bases outside the gene matches: 4. CDR3 bases: TGTGCCAGCAGTTACTCGTTGGGGGGGACCTACGAGCAGTACTTC. This codes for CASSYSLGGTYEQYF.

This clonotype was seen more than once but under ten times. This chain connects TRBV19 to TRBJ2-7, with 9 bases aligning to TRBD1. Trimming took 4 bases from V and 6 from J; bases not matched to a gene: 16. The CDR3 has 17 residues. Germline-derived CDR1 and CDR2 are LNHDA and SQIVND (reference sequence). The CDR3 loop reads CASSTYFTGTGMGEQYF. The CDR3 region has the DNA TGTGCCAGTAGTACTTACTTTACCGGGACAGGGATGGGCGAGCAGTACTTC.

This clonotype was detected ten times or more. The chain couples TRBV7-3 to TRBJ1-1; weak D call: TRBD1 (6 bases). The germline CDR1 and CDR2 sequences are SGHTA and FQGTGA. Between the trimmed V and J ends, which lost 5 bases and 0 bases, there was a span of 10 bases. The CDR3 extends over 14 amino acids. CDR3 sequence reads: CASSQQGLNTEAFF. The CDR3, as DNA: TGTGCCAGCAGCCAACAGGGCTTGAACACTGAAGCTTTCTTT.

This clonotype was picked up a small number of times. V and J are TRBV20-1 and TRBJ2-5; D ambiguous. Germline assignment: CDR1 DFQATT and CDR2 SNEGSKA (reference sequence). Trimming cost V 0 bases and J 4 bases, with 12 bases left between them. CDR3 length equals 14 residues. CDR3 amino acids: CSARDITAPETQYF. As DNA, the CDR3 is TGCAGTGCTAGAGATATCACTGCCCCAGAGACCCAGTACTTC.

The rearrangement joins TRBV4-2 to TRBJ2-7, with TRBD2 as a possible D gene (6 bases). The length of the CDR3 is 15 residues. The V end was cut by 2 bases, the J end by 3 bases, with 14 bases between. The germline V gene has CDR1 LGHNA and CDR2 YNFKEQ. The CDR3 DNA sequence: TGTGCCAGCAGCCAACGGGACTCCGGCGGCTACGAGCAGTACTTC. Its protein is CASSQRDSGGYEQYF.

The CDR3 sequence: CAAGGNNQPQHF. The CDR3 coding sequence is TGTGCCGCCGGGGGGAACAATCAGCCCCAGCATTTT. The gene calls are TRBV10-3 and TRBJ1-5; maybe TRBD1 (5 bases). Germline CDR1 is ENHRY and CDR2 is SYGVKD. The CDR3 loop spans 12 amino acids. The V end was cut by 11 bases, the J end by 3 bases, with 11 bases between.

This clonotype has ten or more counts. The chain is built from TRBV7-6 and TRBJ2-1; D remains ambiguous. This CDR3 region has 14 residues. The germline V and J ends were trimmed by 5 bases and 5 bases, with 13 bases remaining between them. Germline V CDR1 and CDR2: SGHVS, FNYEAQ. CDR3 bases: TGTGCCAGCAGCCACTTCAAGACGGACAATGAGCAGTTCTTC. It translates to CASSHFKTDNEQFF.

This clonotype has just a few counts. The chain recombines TRBV12-3 or TRBV12-4 with TRBJ2-1; D is unclear. Trimming stripped 5 bases from V and 0 bases from J, with 8 bases between. The CDR3 consists of 14 residues. CDR3 sequence: CASSLLDSYNEQFF. Here the CDR3 DNA reads TGTGCCAGCAGTCTACTGGACTCCTACAATGAGCAGTTCTTC.

This clonotype was found a few times. This rearrangement joins TRBV5-6 to TRBJ2-7; D is uncertain. The CDR3 is 12 amino acids. Germline CDR1 SGHDT, CDR2 YYEEEE. Trimming took 4 bases from V and 3 from J, leaving 8 bases between them. CDR3 in DNA: TGTGCCAGCAGCCTCGACCTCTACGAGCAGTACTTC. Protein: CASSLDLYEQYF.

This clonotype has only a few counts. The chain carries TRBV24-1 and TRBJ1-1; 7 positions agree with TRBD1. This CDR3 comprises 17 residues. V shed 5 bases and J 1 base; nucleotides not matched to a gene: 12. Germline V gene data show CDR1 as KGHDR and CDR2 as SFDVKD. CDR3 in DNA: TGTGCCACCAGTGGAGGAGGTCTTGGGACAGCGAACACTGAAGCTTTCTTT. It encodes CATSGGGLGTANTEAFF.

This clonotype was detected many times. The V call is TRBV13, the J call TRBJ2-2, with 9 positions matching TRBD1. V shed 5 bases, J shed 3 bases, and the junction held 4 bases outside the gene matches. Per germline, CDR1 PRHDT and CDR2 FYEKMQ (reference sequence). The CDR3 extends over 15 amino acids. The CDR3 region has the DNA TGTGCCAGCAGCCAAGGGGACAGGGACACCGGGGAGCTGTTTTTT. This gives the protein CASSQGDRDTGELFF.

By proportion, this clonotype is medium-sized. This chain uses TRBV19 with TRBJ2-7, with 7 nucleotides matching TRBD2. There are 14 residues in the CDR3. The germline V gene encodes CDR1 LNHDA and CDR2 SQIVND (reference sequence). Trimming took 6 bases from V and 0 from J; bases not matched to a gene: 5. CDR3: CASRRGMDSYEQYF. The CDR3 coding sequence is TGTGCCAGTAGGCGGGGGATGGACTCCTACGAGCAGTACTTC.

This clonotype has ten or more counts. This chain connects TRBV11-2 to TRBJ1-6, with 7 bases that match TRBD1. Germline lookup yields CDR1 SGHAT and CDR2 FQNNGV. V shed 2 bases and J 6 bases; nucleotides not matched to a gene: 4. The CDR3 has 15 amino acids. CDR3 protein: CASSLTPGGNSPLHF. The CDR3 DNA reads TGTGCCAGCAGCTTAACCCCAGGGGGTAATTCACCCCTCCACTTT.

This clonotype was counted between two and nine times. The gene calls are TRBV5-1 and TRBJ1-5; TRBD1 matches 7 bases. The CDR3 spans 16 residues. Germline CDR1 SGHRS, CDR2 YFSETQ. With 0 bases clipped from V and 5 bases from J, the junction kept 8 bases outside the gene matches. The CDR3 spells CASSLGVTGADQPQHF. CDR3 nucleotides: TGCGCCAGCAGCTTGGGAGTAACAGGGGCGGATCAGCCCCAGCATTTT.

To note about this clonotype: A much larger clone is a single base away; this may be a read error. The genes are TRBV6-5 and TRBJ1-6; D uncertain. The CDR3 runs to 15 residues. Germline assignment: CDR1 MNHEY and CDR2 SVGAGI. In DNA, the CDR3 is TGTGCCAGCAGTGCCGGTCAGACCTATCATTCACCCCTCCACTTT. It specifies CASSAGQTYHSPLHF.